Below are 25 T cell receptor beta chains sequenced from a single sample in a study of T cell repertoires in cytomegalovirus infection. TCRdb re-called the reads through MiXCR, storing one row per CDR3 protein. The sample lists 180,000 or so distinct CDR3 sequences; 15% to 20% were seen once. Specimen: CD8+ T cells from PBMCs. Receptor source: a human donor in good health (CMV status not recorded). Some clones in this sample may be carry-over from other donors' samples.

The V gene is TRBV20-1, the J gene TRBJ2-5; 10 bases line up with TRBD2. Germline loops: CDR1 DFQATT, CDR2 SNEGSKA (reference sequence). The V and J ends lost 1 base and 7 bases, in that order; junction bases with no gene match: 9. The CDR3 runs to 15 residues. CDR3 residues: CSARGERGGMRTQYF. CDR3 bases: TGCAGTGCTAGAGGAGAGCGGGGGGGTATGAGGACCCAGTACTTC.

In this sample, this clonotype turned up a few times. J is TRBJ2-2 and V is TRBV5-4, with 9 bases aligning to TRBD1. This CDR3 spans 15 amino acids. Germline CDR1 and CDR2: SGHNT and YYREEE (reference sequence). After removal of 3 bases from V and 5 bases from J, the junction contained 5 bases not matched to a gene. The CDR3 bases are TGTGCCAGCAGCTCCGGGACAGGGTGGACCGGGGAGCTGTTTTTT. Amino acid sequence: CASSSGTGWTGELFF.

DNA of the CDR3: TGTGCCAGCAGTTTGGTCGGATATTCCTACGAGCAGTACTTC. Protein: CASSLVGYSYEQYF. The gene calls are TRBV28 and TRBJ2-7; D is unresolved. The germline V gene has CDR1 MDHEN and CDR2 SYDVKM. CDR3 size: 14 residues. Trimming cost V 3 bases and J 1 base, with 10 bases left between them.

This clonotype turned up a few times. The chain recombines TRBV28 with TRBJ2-7, with 14 bases lining up with TRBD2. The CDR3 has 19 amino acids. J lost 2 bases, V lost 5 bases, and 14 bases had no gene match. CDR1 is MDHEN and CDR2 is SYDVKM in the germline V gene. The CDR3 sequence: CASSLERTSGGSYAYEQYF. CDR3 in DNA: TGTGCCAGCAGTCTGGAACGGACTAGCGGGGGGTCGTATGCCTACGAGCAGTACTTC.

The chain recombines TRBV25-1 with TRBJ2-6; no reliable D call. Looked up from germline, CDR1 is MGHDK and CDR2 is SYGVNS. V dropped 4 bases and J dropped 0 bases, with 7 bases sitting between them. The CDR3 is made up of 15 amino acids. The chain's CDR3 is CASSGASSGANVLTF. The CDR3 bases are TGTGCCAGCAGTGGGGCGAGCTCTGGGGCCAACGTCCTGACTTTC.

A few counts support this clonotype. The DNA for the CDR3 is TGTGCCAGCAGTCCTCCCGGACAGGGGTGGACTGAAGCTTTCTTT. It specifies CASSPPGQGWTEAFF. The V gene is TRBV12-3 or TRBV12-4, the J gene TRBJ1-1; TRBD1 matches 9 bases. This CDR3 spans 15 amino acids. The ends lost 5 bases at V and 5 bases at J; junction bases unmatched: 9.

This sequence joins TRBV7-3 and TRBJ2-1; 10 nucleotides align to TRBD1. CDR1 and CDR2 (germline): SGHTA, FQGTGA. V was clipped by 0 bases and J by 0 bases; unmatched bases: 2. CDR3 length: 17 residues. CDR3 sequence: CASSLTGQGISYNEQFF. Here the CDR3 DNA reads TGTGCCAGCAGCTTAACGGGACAGGGGATCTCCTACAATGAGCAGTTCTTC.

This sequence joins TRBV7-9 and TRBJ1-2, with a possible D match to TRBD1 (5 bases). V was trimmed by 5 bases and J by 3 bases, leaving 13 bases between them. The CDR3 is 14 amino acids. Germline values: CDR1 SEHNR, CDR2 FQNEAQ (reference sequence). CDR3 sequence: CASSPSEGYYGYTF. The CDR3 DNA reads as TGTGCCAGCAGCCCTTCGGAGGGGTACTATGGCTACACCTTC.

This clonotype showed up just a few times. The chain carries TRBV9 and TRBJ2-7, with TRBD1 as a possible D gene (6 bases). Trimming took 0 bases from V and 3 from J, leaving 10 bases between them. CDR3 length equals 14 residues. CDR1 and CDR2 from the germline V gene are SGDLS and YYNGEE. The CDR3 DNA is TGTGCCAGCAGCGTAGGGGACAAGAACTACGAGCAGTACTTC. This encodes CASSVGDKNYEQYF.

The CDR3 region is CASSPEGPNQPQHF. The CDR3 DNA sequence: TGTGCCAGCTCCCCAGAAGGTCCCAATCAGCCCCAGCATTTT. The gene calls are TRBV6-5 and TRBJ1-5; D call uncertain. The CDR3 totals 14 residues. V dropped 8 bases and J dropped 3 bases, with 14 bases sitting between them. Germline values: CDR1 MNHEY, CDR2 SVGAGI.

V is TRBV4-1 and J is TRBJ2-2, with 8 bases lining up with TRBD2. The CDR3 has 14 residues. V shed 1 base and J 6 bases; nucleotides not matched to a gene: 1. Per germline, CDR1 MGHRA and CDR2 YSYEKL. In nucleotides, the CDR3 is TGCGCCAGCAGCCAAGGCGGGAGGTCCGGGGAGCTGTTTTTT. Its protein is CASSQGGRSGELFF.

This clonotype has more than one count but fewer than ten. This rearrangement joins TRBV6-6 to TRBJ1-6; the D gene is possibly TRBD1 (5 bases). Germline CDR1 is MNHNY and CDR2 is SVGAGI (reference sequence). Trimming stripped 4 bases from V and 7 bases from J, with 29 bases between. The CDR3 runs 20 residues. CDR3: CASSSLFLTESIKGNSPLHF. The CDR3 nucleotides are TGTGCCAGCAGTTCACTCTTCCTGACAGAGTCCATCAAAGGGAATTCACCCCTCCACTTT.

This clonotype was counted between two and nine times. The rearrangement uses TRBV20-1 and TRBJ2-2, with D tentatively TRBD1 (5 bases). Trimming pared 2 bases from V and 7 bases from J, leaving 14 bases between. CDR1 and CDR2 (germline): DFQATT, SNEGSKA (reference sequence). CDR3 size: 14 residues. The CDR3 here is CSARLGPWNGELFF. The DNA for the CDR3 is TGCAGTGCTAGATTGGGGCCGTGGAACGGGGAGCTGTTTTTT.

This clonotype showed up just a few times. J is TRBJ2-7 and V is TRBV25-1; D gene uncertain. Trimming took 2 bases from V and 5 from J, leaving 13 bases between them. The germline V gene encodes CDR1 MGHDK and CDR2 SYGVNS. CDR3 size: 14 residues. CDR3 nucleotide sequence: TGTGCCAGCAGTGAAGAAAGGTCGGTGGACGAGCAGTACTTC. Its protein product is CASSEERSVDEQYF.

This clonotype was detected only a few times. The chain employs TRBV7-2 and TRBJ1-3, with D possibly TRBD1 on 6 matching bases. CDR3 length: 16 residues. Trimming removed 7 bases from V and 2 bases from J, with 18 bases in between. Germline V CDR1 and CDR2: SGHTA, FQGNSA. The CDR3 region is CASKSRRGGPGNTIYF. Written as DNA, the CDR3 is TGTGCCAGCAAATCCCGGAGGGGGGGCCCTGGAAACACCATATATTTT.

The CDR3 is CASSPSQGNQPQHF. The DNA for the CDR3 is TGTGCCAGCAGCCCTTCACAGGGCAATCAGCCCCAGCATTTT. The chain is built from TRBV9 and TRBJ1-5; possibly TRBD1 for D (5 bases). V was pared by 4 bases and J by 2 bases, with 10 bases between. The germline V gene encodes CDR1 SGDLS and CDR2 YYNGEE. The CDR3 runs 14 residues.

This clonotype was picked up a small number of times. V and J are TRBV10-3 and TRBJ1-1; 8 bases line up with TRBD1. Germline loops: CDR1 ENHRY, CDR2 SYGVKD. The V gene end was trimmed by 4 bases and the J gene end by 0 bases; junction bases not matched to a gene: 1. The CDR3 covers 14 residues. The CDR3 spells CAISGTGMNTEAFF. CDR3 coding DNA: TGTGCCATCAGTGGGACAGGGATGAACACTGAAGCTTTCTTT.

The chain is built from TRBV6-5 and TRBJ2-3, with 8 bases fitting TRBD1. The V and J ends lost 2 bases and 6 bases, in that order; junction bases with no gene match: 10. Germline V CDR1 and CDR2: MNHEY, SVGAGI. There are 16 residues in the CDR3. CDR3 protein: CASSYLGQGRMDTQYF. Written as DNA, the CDR3 is TGTGCCAGCAGTTACCTCGGACAGGGTAGGATGGATACGCAGTATTTT.

The gene calls are TRBV11-2 and TRBJ2-5; 12 bases match TRBD2. Per germline, CDR1 SGHAT and CDR2 FQNNGV. The CDR3 length is 16 residues. Trimming took 5 bases from V and 3 from J; bases not matched to a gene: 7. The CDR3 loop reads CASSAASGGAKETQYF. CDR3 nucleotide sequence: TGTGCCAGCAGCGCGGCTAGCGGGGGGGCTAAAGAGACCCAGTACTTC.

The V call is TRBV2, the J call TRBJ1-1; 7 bases align to TRBD1. Germline CDR1 is SNHLY and CDR2 is FYNNEI. The V segment lost 7 bases and the J segment 4 bases; nucleotides outside the gene matches: 9. The CDR3 has 14 residues. CDR3 loop: CASKQAGGITEAFF. The CDR3 DNA reads TGTGCCAGCAAGCAGGCAGGGGGGATCACTGAAGCTTTCTTT.

The chain combines TRBV6-2 or TRBV6-3 with TRBJ2-7; 10 nucleotides match TRBD2. With V trimmed by 2 bases and J by 2 bases, 0 bases remained unmatched. The CDR3 totals 14 residues. The germline gives CDR1 MNHEY, CDR2 SVGEGT. The CDR3 region is CASSYGTSAYEQYF. For the CDR3, the DNA is TGTGCCAGCAGTTACGGGACTAGCGCCTACGAGCAGTACTTC.

A few counts support this clonotype. The V and J genes are TRBV12-3 or TRBV12-4 and TRBJ1-5; perhaps TRBD1 as D (6 bases). The V and J ends lost 6 bases and 5 bases respectively, with 11 bases between them. The CDR3 is 13 residues long. CDR3 sequence reads: CASSRDTYQPQHF. The CDR3 DNA reads as TGTGCCAGCAGCCGGGACACGTATCAGCCCCAGCATTTT.

The CDR3 loop is CASSSTGSAETQYF. The CDR3 DNA reads TGTGCCAGCAGCTCGACAGGGTCGGCGGAGACCCAGTACTTC. V and J are TRBV7-7 and TRBJ2-5; TRBD1 agrees at 7 bases. The trim removed 4 bases at V and 5 bases at J, leaving 7 bases unmatched. CDR3 length equals 14 residues. Germline CDR1 and CDR2: SSHAT and FNYEAQ (reference sequence).

The chain carries TRBV28 and TRBJ2-7; unclear D gene. The germline V gene has CDR1 MDHEN and CDR2 SYDVKM. The length of the CDR3 is 14 residues. With 5 bases removed from V and 5 bases from J, the gap between germline ends came to 16 bases. CDR3 in amino acids: CASSAHQDINEQYF. In DNA form, the CDR3 reads TGTGCCAGCAGTGCACACCAGGATATCAACGAGCAGTACTTC.

The chain combines TRBV20-1 with TRBJ2-3; 7 bases map to TRBD2. Losses at the gene ends were 0 bases for V and 1 base for J; bases not matched to a gene: 4. The germline V gene has CDR1 DFQATT and CDR2 SNEGSKA (reference sequence). The CDR3 extends over 15 amino acids. The CDR3 DNA reads TGCAGTGCTAGAGATCGGGACTACGGCACAGATACGCAGTATTTT. Translating it yields CSARDRDYGTDTQYF.